This T cell receptor beta chain was found in a study of T cell changes during pregnancy in multiple sclerosis. There are a few counts of this clone. The assay was immunoSEQ multiplex PCR, and TCRdb's table has in-frame clones only and misses some. The sample lists approximately 83,000 clones; 85% to 95% were seen once. V was pared by 3 bases and J by 7 bases, with 13 bases between. This CDR3 region has 15 residues. Per germline, CDR1 SNHLY and CDR2 FYNNEI. Sample: peripheral blood, taken in the first trimester of pregnancy. The sequence was collected from a female donor with multiple sclerosis, enrolled in a pregnancy study. This chain links TRBV2 with TRBJ1-6; perhaps TRBD1 as D (5 bases). CDR3 sequence (DNA): TGTGCCAGCAGTGACCGCAGGGCGGGAAATTCACCCCTCCACTTT. This gives the protein CASSDRRAGNSPLHF.